This T cell receptor (beta chain) was retrieved from a study of blood T cell repertoires in COVID-19. Study at large: Italy, Spain and the United States were the sources of the convalescent and acute COVID-19 samples.

This clone was seen once. TCRdb's table, derived via immunoSEQ multiplex PCR, lists solely in-frame clones and lacks some. In the table there are under 500,000 clones, around 89% of which are singletons. The CDR3 is 16 amino acids. The germline V gene encodes CDR1 SGDLS and CDR2 YYNGEE. The ends lost 0 bases at V and 10 bases at J; junction bases unmatched: 11. V gene TRBV9 combines with J gene TRBJ2-1; 9 bases are shared with TRBD2. The TCR was taken from a woman aged 25-40 years with acute or convalescent COVID-19. The sequenced sample consisted of peripheral blood. Here the CDR3 DNA reads TGTGCCAGCAGCGTAGGATTGGCGGGGGGGTTCTGGGAGCAGTTCTTC. The encoded protein is CASSVGLAGGFWEQFF.